The 14 T cell receptor beta chains below come from one sample, sequenced in a study of cytomegalovirus exposure and HLA in healthy donors. PCR used 60 Vbeta primers and 13 Jbeta primers. TCRdb keeps only in-frame clones here, not all; method: immunoSEQ multiplex PCR. In the table there are fewer than 250,000 clones, 65% to 85% of which are singletons. Sequencing was done on a sample of PBMCs. Source of these receptors: a man between 25 and 39 years old in good health and CMV-seronegative.

This clone was picked up one time. The chain couples TRBV7-9 to TRBJ2-2; 10 nucleotides align to TRBD1. Unmatched junction bases numbered 11, after V lost 5 bases and J lost 5 bases. The CDR3 runs to 17 residues. The germline gives CDR1 SEHNR, CDR2 FQNEAQ (reference sequence). Here the CDR3 reads CASSPGTGARRTGELFF. CDR3 nucleotides: TGTGCCAGCAGCCCCGGGACAGGGGCCAGGAGGACCGGGGAGCTGTTTTTT.

The table lists this clone with a count of one. The chain employs TRBV5-1 and TRBJ2-5; D remains unclear. Germline lookup yields CDR1 SGHRS and CDR2 YFSETQ. The CDR3 extends over 14 amino acids. Trimming left V 5 bases short and J 1 base short, with 12 bases between. The CDR3 spells CASSESLVQETQYF. In nucleotides, the CDR3 is TGCGCCAGCAGTGAGAGTTTGGTCCAAGAGACCCAGTACTTC.

This clone turned up a few times. The V gene is TRBV9, the J gene TRBJ1-6; D possibly corresponds to TRBD1 (6 bases). Trimming cost V 2 bases and J 7 bases, with 10 bases left between them. The length of the CDR3 is 14 residues. The germline CDR1 and CDR2 sequences are SGDLS and YYNGEE. CDR3 DNA: TGTGCCAGCAGCGTTGGGACAAGGAATTCACCCCTCCACTTT. The encoded protein is CASSVGTRNSPLHF.

The chain recombines TRBV7-3 with TRBJ2-2, with 7 bases lining up with TRBD2. V lost 5 bases and J lost 4; bases outside the gene matches: 7. The CDR3 length is 15 residues. Germline CDR1 SGHTA, CDR2 FQGTGA. CDR3 in amino acids: CASSPLAGGTGELFF. The CDR3 DNA sequence: TGTGCCAGCAGCCCATTAGCGGGCGGCACCGGGGAGCTGTTTTTT.

The genes are TRBV15 and TRBJ2-3; 15 positions agree with TRBD2. V trimming: 3 bases; J trimming: 3 bases; junction bases outside the gene matches: 10. The CDR3 length is 19 residues. From germline, CDR1 is LNHNV and CDR2 YYDKDF (reference sequence). CDR3 bases: TGTGCCACCAGCAGTCACTCCTGGACTAGCGGGGGGGCAACAGATACGCAGTATTTT. It encodes CATSSHSWTSGGATDTQYF. Looking up the rest from reference TRBV15 and TRBJ2-3 gives the full variable domain: DAMVIQNPRYQVTQFGKPVTLSCSQTLNHNVMYWYQQKSSQAPKLLFHYYDKDFNNEADTPDNFQSRRPNTSFCFLDIRSPGLGDTAMYLCATSSHSWTSGGATDTQYFGPGTRLTVL.

The gene calls are TRBV2 and TRBJ1-1; 8 nucleotides align to TRBD1. The germline CDR1 and CDR2 sequences are SNHLY and FYNNEI. The CDR3 extends over 14 amino acids. V was clipped by 11 bases and J by 5 bases; unmatched bases: 13. The CDR3 sequence is CAGTRGHEVTEAFF. In DNA form, the CDR3 reads TGTGCCGGAACCAGGGGGCACGAAGTAACTGAAGCTTTCTTT.

This clone came up a few times. The genes are TRBV6-5 and TRBJ1-5, with D tentatively TRBD1 (5 bases). Germline V lookup: CDR1 MNHEY, CDR2 SVGAGI. The CDR3 runs to 15 residues. V was trimmed by 5 bases and J by 4 bases, leaving 15 bases between them. CDR3 DNA sequence: TGTGCCAGCAGTGCCTGGGGGGTTTTGAATCAGCCCCAGCATTTT. Protein sequence: CASSAWGVLNQPQHF.

V usage is TRBV18 and J usage is TRBJ2-7; D not resolved. The CDR3 consists of 13 residues. V lost 3 bases to trimming and J lost 5 bases, with 11 bases between them. Germline loops: CDR1 KGHSH, CDR2 LQKENI. The CDR3 DNA follows: TGTGCCAGCTCACCGGCAGGCAGCCACGAGCAGTACTTC. Translation gives CASSPAGSHEQYF.

V gene TRBV5-1 combines with J gene TRBJ2-3, with 14 bases aligning to TRBD2. Trimming cost V 0 bases and J 6 bases; bases outside gene matches: 6. Germline assignment: CDR1 SGHRS and CDR2 YFSETQ. The CDR3 spans 17 residues. This CDR3 is CASSLGGTSGGRDTQYF. The CDR3 DNA reads as TGCGCCAGCAGCTTGGGAGGGACTAGCGGGGGTCGGGATACGCAGTATTTT.

The V gene is TRBV5-1, the J gene TRBJ2-7; 10 nucleotides agree with TRBD1. Germline trimming cut 0 bases from V and 4 bases from J; bases unmatched to any gene: 4. The CDR3 is 15 amino acids. Germline CDR1 is SGHRS and CDR2 is YFSETQ. The CDR3 bases are TGCGCCAGCAGCTTGGCCCGGGACAGGGGATACGAGCAGTACTTC. Its protein product is CASSLARDRGYEQYF.

The J gene is TRBJ1-1, the V gene TRBV15; weak D call: TRBD1 (6 bases). The germline V gene has CDR1 LNHNV and CDR2 YYDKDF (reference sequence). The CDR3 has 16 residues. Trimming removed 1 base at V and 6 bases at J, with 18 bases between. The CDR3 sequence: CATSRGSGGLGAEAFF. CDR3 sequence (DNA): TGTGCCACCAGCAGAGGATCCGGGGGGCTTGGGGCTGAAGCTTTCTTT.

The V gene is TRBV7-9, the J gene TRBJ2-1; D possibly corresponds to TRBD1 (5 bases). The germline V gene encodes CDR1 SEHNR and CDR2 FQNEAQ (reference sequence). The length of the CDR3 is 14 residues. Trimming cost V 1 base and J 3 bases, with 7 bases left between them. CDR3 in amino acids: CASSLGRDYNEQFF. Written as DNA, the CDR3 is TGTGCCAGCAGCTTAGGCAGGGACTACAATGAGCAGTTCTTC.

This chain joins TRBV15 and TRBJ2-7; maybe TRBD2 (7 bases). Trimming took off 5 bases at V and 5 bases at J, with 19 bases between the two ends. Germline CDR1 and CDR2: LNHNV and YYDKDF (reference sequence). The CDR3 runs 15 residues. CDR3 DNA: TGTGCCACCAGCTCCCCGGGGGGACATTTGGACGAGCAGTACTTC. This translates into CATSSPGGHLDEQYF.

The chain carries TRBV6-5 and TRBJ1-3; D gene ambiguous. The CDR3 consists of 13 residues. Germline CDR1 and CDR2: MNHEY and SVGAGI. Trimming stripped 6 bases from V and 0 bases from J, with 6 bases between. Written as DNA, the CDR3 is TGTGCCAGCAGGGCCAGCTCTGGAAACACCATATATTTT. It yields the protein CASRASSGNTIYF.